A selection of T cell receptor beta chains follows, all from one sample in a study of cytomegalovirus exposure and HLA in healthy donors. Libraries were prepared by immunoSEQ multiplex PCR; TCRdb keeps only in-frame clonotypes and omits some of them. The repertoire holds roughly 100,000 clones, approximately 72% seen once, with roughly 3.3% in the top ten. Material for sequencing was PBMCs. These receptors were collected from a woman between 45 and 60 years old in good health and CMV-seronegative. Both conserved end residues are part of each CDR3. A D gene is named only where the DNA matches it firmly. Part of the rows lack a size; the others show once, few, many or a class for expanded clones.

TRBJ2-7 | TRBV6-1 | TRBD2 | NA | CASSETSGRADGEQYF | TGTGCCAGCAGTGAAACTAGCGGGAGGGCCGATGGCGAGCAGTACTTC
TRBJ1-1 | TRBV6-5 | NA | NA | CASSYSGGSMNTEAFF | TGTGCCAGCAGTTACTCAGGGGGTTCCATGAACACTGAAGCTTTCTTT
TRBJ1-4 | TRBV7-9 | NA | NA | CASSLTFREANEKLFF | TGTGCCAGCAGCCTCACGTTCAGGGAGGCTAATGAAAAACTGTTTTTT
TRBJ2-7 | TRBV18 | NA | NA | CASGSGGDGEQYF | TGTGCCAGCGGAAGCGGCGGGGACGGCGAGCAGTACTTC
TRBJ1-2 | TRBV6-1 | NA | NA | CASTSQANYGYTF | TGTGCCAGCACCTCACAGGCTAACTATGGCTACACCTTC
TRBJ2-3 | TRBV5-6 | NA | NA | CASSLAGTDTQYF | TGTGCCAGCAGCTTGGCAGGCACAGATACGCAGTATTTT
TRBJ2-6 | TRBV4-2 | TRBD1 | few | CASSQPGQPSGANVLTF | TGTGCCAGCAGCCAACCGGGACAGCCCTCTGGGGCCAACGTCCTGACTTTC
TRBJ2-5 | TRBV28 | TRBD1 | NA | CASRQGAKTQYF | TGTGCCAGTCGACAGGGGGCAAAGACCCAGTACTTC
TRBJ2-7 | TRBV5-1 | TRBD1 | NA | CASSFTGASYEQYF | TGCGCCAGCAGCTTTACAGGGGCCTCCTACGAGCAGTACTTC
TRBJ2-7 | TRBV6-5 | NA | NA | CASTTSTGSYEQYF | TGTGCCAGCACCACATCGACAGGATCCTACGAGCAGTACTTC
TRBJ2-3 | TRBV25-1 | NA | NA | CASSESVWPDTQYF | TGTGCCAGCAGTGAGTCAGTATGGCCAGATACGCAGTATTTT
TRBJ1-2 | TRBV7-9 | NA | NA | CASSLAAGFYGYTF | TGTGCCAGCAGCTTAGCTGCAGGGTTTTATGGCTACACCTTC
TRBJ2-1 | TRBV11-2 | TRBD2 | NA | CASSLGLAEQFF | TGTGCCAGCAGCTTAGGACTAGCTGAGCAGTTCTTC
TRBJ2-7 | TRBV30 | NA | few | CAWQVGQKGDEQYF | TGTGCCTGGCAGGTAGGGCAAAAAGGGGACGAGCAGTACTTC
TRBJ1-1 | TRBV10-2 | NA | NA | CASTDHTGTEAFF | TGCGCCAGCACTGACCATACGGGCACTGAAGCTTTCTTT
TRBJ2-1 | TRBV4-3 | TRBD2 | NA | CASSPAGGTSPIEQFF | TGCGCCAGCAGCCCGGCCGGTGGGACTAGCCCGATTGAGCAGTTCTTC
TRBJ1-5 | TRBV5-1 | TRBD1 | NA | CASSLTGGRVQPQHF | TGCGCCAGCAGCCTGACAGGGGGACGGGTTCAGCCCCAGCATTTT
TRBJ1-4 | TRBV5-4 | TRBD1 | once | CASSSGTGGREKLFF | TGTGCCAGCAGTTCCGGGACAGGGGGTCGAGAAAAACTGTTTTTT
TRBJ2-2 | TRBV6-5 | TRBD1 | NA | CASSYGTGGTGELFF | TGTGCCAGCAGTTACGGGACAGGGGGGACCGGGGAGCTGTTTTTT
TRBJ2-1 | TRBV19 | NA | NA | CASKAQGWGDEQFF | TGTGCCAGTAAGGCCCAGGGTTGGGGGGATGAGCAGTTCTTC
TRBJ1-3 | TRBV7-8 | TRBD1 | NA | CASSLGGTVGNTIYF | TGTGCCAGCAGCTTAGGGGGGACAGTTGGAAACACCATATATTTT
TRBJ2-3 | TRBV9 | TRBD2 | NA | CASSVALAGVADTQYF | TGTGCCAGCAGCGTAGCTTTAGCGGGAGTGGCAGATACGCAGTATTTT
TRBJ1-2 | TRBV5-8 | NA | NA | CASSLRTVNYGYTF | TGTGCCAGCAGCTTAAGGACAGTTAACTATGGCTACACCTTC
TRBJ1-2 | TRBV6-1 | NA | NA | CASSEKTGPNYGYTF | TGTGCCAGCAGTGAAAAGACAGGCCCTAACTATGGCTACACCTTC
TRBJ2-5 | TRBV7-9 | TRBD2 | few | CASSSRLAGVLETQYF | TGTGCCAGCAGCTCTAGACTAGCGGGGGTCCTGGAGACCCAGTACTTC
TRBJ2-7 | TRBV18 | TRBD2 | NA | CASSPGSGRTYEQYF | TGTGCCAGCTCACCAGGTAGCGGGAGGACCTACGAGCAGTACTTC